One TCR beta chain is described in this entry. Sequencing of TCR beta was carried out in blood CD8+ and CD4+ T cells. Those who served as multiple sclerosis controls were treatment-naive patients with stable or active relapsing-remitting disease. FACS was used to enrich TEMRA cells, whereas the CD8+ and CD4+ T cells were obtained by negative isolation. These data come from a study of CD8 T cells in Susac syndrome. It was with random hexamers that roughly 0.45 to 1 ug RNA was reverse transcribed. immunoSEQ multiplex PCR amplified TCR beta CDR3 across 54 Vbeta, 13 Jbeta. TCRdb ran MiXCR on the immunoSEQ multiplex PCR reads and lists one entry per CDR3 protein. The sample includes about 300,000 distinct CDR3 sequences, around 85% of them seen just once. This CDR3 is 15 amino acids long. Germline-derived CDR1 and CDR2 are SEHNR and FQNEAQ (reference sequence). Germline trimming cut 5 bases from V and 0 bases from J; bases unmatched to any gene: 4.

The sequence was collected from a human donor with multiple sclerosis. V gene TRBV7-9 combines with J gene TRBJ2-7; 10 bases fit TRBD1. The sequenced sample consisted of CD8+ T cells from PBMCs. The CDR3 spells CASSLGQGNSYEQYF. CDR3 bases: TGTGCCAGCAGCCTGGGACAGGGGAACTCCTACGAGCAGTACTTC.